This T cell receptor (beta chain) was recovered during a study of blood T cell repertoires in COVID-19. Study-level background: From the United States, Italy and Spain came samples of acute and convalescent COVID-19. Sample material is recorded as cDNA or gDNA derived from T cells, B-cell-depleted T cells, or PBMCs.

As processed by the authors: For nucleated cells, counts were estimated from reference gene primer amplification. Some clones are missing from TCRdb's copy, which holds only in-frame ones; the method was immunoSEQ multiplex PCR. V, J and clone size were drawn from that table, and D and trimming were deduced from the DNA. The data show some 150,000 clones, about 88% seen once. Germline assignment: CDR1 LNHDA and CDR2 SQIVND (reference sequence). CDR3 size: 14 residues. V was pared by 10 bases and J by 4 bases, with 8 bases of the junction left unmatched. The chain carries TRBV19 and TRBJ1-3, with 9 bases matching TRBD1. Material: peripheral blood. This sequence was found in a human donor in a cohort sampled during active COVID-19. The CDR3 DNA sequence: TGTGCCACCTCCTCCACAGGGGGCGGAAACACCATATATTTT. As protein: CATSSTGGGNTIYF.